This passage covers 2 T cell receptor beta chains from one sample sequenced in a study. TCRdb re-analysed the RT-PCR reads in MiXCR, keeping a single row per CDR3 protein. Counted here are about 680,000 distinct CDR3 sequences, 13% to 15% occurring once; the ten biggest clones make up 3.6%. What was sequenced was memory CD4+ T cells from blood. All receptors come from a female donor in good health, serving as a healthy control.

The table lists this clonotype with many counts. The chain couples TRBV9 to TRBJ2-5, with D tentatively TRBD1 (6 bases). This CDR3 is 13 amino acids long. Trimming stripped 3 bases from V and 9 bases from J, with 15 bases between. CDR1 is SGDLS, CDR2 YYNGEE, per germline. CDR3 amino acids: CASSGQGFEAQYF. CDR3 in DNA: TGTGCCAGCAGCGGGCAGGGGTTCGAGGCCCAGTACTTC.

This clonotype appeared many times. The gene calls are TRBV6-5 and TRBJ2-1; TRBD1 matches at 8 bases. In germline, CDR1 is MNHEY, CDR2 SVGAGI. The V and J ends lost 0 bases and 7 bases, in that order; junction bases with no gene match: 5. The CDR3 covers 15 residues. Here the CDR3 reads CASSYSKQGANEQFF. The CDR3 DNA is TGTGCCAGCAGTTACTCGAAGCAGGGGGCGAATGAGCAGTTCTTC.